These 28 T cell receptor beta chains came from one sample sequenced in a study of monozygotic twins with inflammatory bowel disease. With the 5' RACE reads reprocessed, TCRdb shows one record per CDR3 protein and no DNA. Its listing shows about 380,000 distinct CDR3 sequences. The sequenced sample consisted of blood. Source of these receptors: a human donor with ulcerative colitis or Crohn's disease, or a healthy co-twin of an affected twin (not recorded which).

The chain links TRBV11-2 to TRBJ1-6; the D call from TCRdb, TRBD1, cannot be confirmed without DNA. CDR1 and CDR2 (germline): SGHAT, FQNNGV. The CDR3 runs 19 residues. The CDR3 here is CASSPRTGWTSSYNSPLHF.

The chain uses TRBV4-2 and TRBJ1-2; TCRdb gives TRBD1 as the D gene, but with no DNA this cannot be confirmed. The CDR3 has 13 residues. From germline, CDR1 is LGHNA and CDR2 YNFKEQ. The CDR3 protein is CASSQSGPDGYTF.

The chain has TRBV10-3 and TRBJ1-2; TCRdb's D call of TRBD1 is untestable without DNA. The CDR3 totals 15 residues. Looked up from germline, CDR1 is ENHRY and CDR2 is SYGVKD. This CDR3 reads CATLPGQGEDYGYTF.

The chain couples TRBV7-3 to TRBJ2-5; the D call of TRBD1 rests on TCRdb alone, since no DNA is present to check it. The CDR3 is 15 amino acids. Germline values: CDR1 SGHTA, CDR2 FQGTGA. The CDR3 spells CASSPRTGPGETQYF.

V gene TRBV7-9 combines with J gene TRBJ1-5; TCRdb gives TRBD1 as the D gene, but with no DNA this cannot be confirmed. The germline V gene encodes CDR1 SEHNR and CDR2 FQNEAQ (reference sequence). The CDR3 loop spans 15 amino acids. CDR3 in amino acids: CASSLVGQGFQPQHF.

The chain is built from TRBV19 and TRBJ1-5; without DNA, the TCRdb call of TRBD1 cannot be checked. This CDR3 region has 17 residues. CDR1 and CDR2 from the germline V gene are LNHDA and SQIVND (reference sequence). The CDR3: CASSRDRGRRGNQPQHF.

This chain joins TRBV4-1 and TRBJ2-7. Germline-derived CDR1 and CDR2 are MGHRA and YSYEKL. This CDR3 comprises 15 residues. The CDR3 sequence: CASSHSRSLNYEQYF.

This chain connects TRBV19 to TRBJ2-7; as DNA is missing, the TRBD1 call by TCRdb cannot be tested. This CDR3 contains 15 residues. CDR1 is LNHDA and CDR2 is SQIVND in the germline V gene (reference sequence). The CDR3 region is CASSIYGDGAYEQYF.

The chain carries TRBV7-6 and TRBJ1-3; TCRdb outputs TRBD1, but without DNA this stays unchecked. The germline CDR1 and CDR2 sequences are SGHVS and FNYEAQ. The CDR3 has 17 residues. CDR3 residues: CASRVEGASVAGNTIYF.

The chain links TRBV28 to TRBJ2-1; there is no DNA to check the TCRdb D call of TRBD1. Germline V gene lookup returns CDR1 MDHEN and CDR2 SYDVKM. The CDR3 consists of 13 residues. The chain's CDR3 is CASSLQTAEEQFF.

This chain uses TRBV18 with TRBJ2-2; TCRdb picks TRBD1, but there is no DNA to check that call. This CDR3 is built from 15 residues. Germline values: CDR1 KGHSH, CDR2 LQKENI. CDR3 loop: CASSPGQTHFGELFF.

The gene calls are TRBV12-3 or TRBV12-4 and TRBJ1-5. The CDR3 extends over 13 amino acids. The CDR3 is CASSLTSGQPQHF.

CDR3 region: CASSLEKDYGYTF. The chain carries TRBV4-3 and TRBJ1-2. The CDR3 extends over 13 amino acids. Per germline, CDR1 LGHNA and CDR2 YSLEER.

This sequence joins TRBV25-1 and TRBJ2-1; TCRdb indicates TRBD2, and absent DNA this call remains unverified. The CDR3 spans 16 residues. The germline CDR1 and CDR2 sequences are MGHDK and SYGVNS. The CDR3 region is CASSTREYPAGNEQFF.

The genes are TRBV9 and TRBJ2-1; TCRdb's D call of TRBD2 is untestable without DNA. Per the germline V gene, CDR1 is SGDLS and CDR2 is YYNGEE. The CDR3 covers 16 residues. This CDR3 reads CASSVVGGGANNEQFF. Using reference TRBV9 and TRBJ2-1 for the parts outside the CDR3, the full variable domain is DSGVTQTPKHLITATGQRVTLRCSPRSGDLSVYWYQQSLDQGLQFLIQYYNGEERAKGNILERFSAQQFPDLHSELNLSSLELGDSALYFCASSVVGGGANNEQFFGPGTRLTVL.

V gene TRBV27 combines with J gene TRBJ2-7; TCRdb designates TRBD1, a call that cannot be tested without DNA. Germline CDR1 and CDR2: MNHEY and SMNVEV (reference sequence). The CDR3 has 15 residues. This chain's CDR3 is CASSYNRGQLHEQYF.

The chain uses TRBV7-9 and TRBJ1-2; the TCRdb call, TRBD1, lacks DNA for checking. The CDR3 runs to 14 residues. Looked up from germline, CDR1 is SEHNR and CDR2 is FQNEAQ (reference sequence). CDR3 sequence: CASSFATGNYGYTF.

The chain couples TRBV4-3 to TRBJ2-1; absent DNA, TCRdb's TRBD1 call cannot be checked. Germline CDR1 LGHNA, CDR2 YSLEER. This CDR3 has 14 amino acids. The CDR3 sequence: CASSQPGKGDEQFF.

This rearrangement joins TRBV4-2 to TRBJ2-3; with no DNA, the TCRdb D assignment of TRBD2 cannot be verified. The germline gives CDR1 LGHNA, CDR2 YNFKEQ. This CDR3 contains 18 residues. The CDR3 sequence is CASSQVVAGGPGLDTQYF.

This rearrangement joins TRBV20-1 to TRBJ2-3; as DNA is missing, the TRBD2 call by TCRdb cannot be tested. This CDR3 has 14 amino acids. Looked up from germline, CDR1 is DFQATT and CDR2 is SNEGSKA (reference sequence). The CDR3 sequence is CSATAGTRARTQYF.

This sequence joins TRBV29-1 and TRBJ1-1. Germline V gene data show CDR1 as SQVTM and CDR2 as ANQGSEA. The CDR3 consists of 13 residues. CDR3 in amino acids: CSVEDRGGTEAFF.

The chain is built from TRBV20-1 and TRBJ1-5. The CDR3 length is 13 residues. Germline V gene data show CDR1 as DFQATT and CDR2 as SNEGSKA (reference sequence). This CDR3 is CSARDKGTQPQHF.

The gene calls are TRBV7-2 and TRBJ1-2. Germline CDR1 reads SGHTA; CDR2 reads FQGNSA. The CDR3 totals 14 residues. The CDR3 loop reads CASSFGGRYRGYTF. Drawing the rest from reference TRBV7-2 and TRBJ1-2, the complete variable domain is GAGVSQSPSNKVTEKGKDVELRCDPISGHTALYWYRQSLGQGLEFLIYFQGNSAPDKSGLPSDRFSAERTGGSVSTLTIQRTQQEDSAVYLCASSFGGRYRGYTFGSGTRLTVV.

The chain carries TRBV20-1 and TRBJ2-5; TCRdb indicates TRBD1, and absent DNA this call remains unverified. CDR1 DFQATT and CDR2 SNEGSKA come from the germline V gene (reference sequence). This CDR3 spans 13 amino acids. The CDR3: CSARRGAQETQYF.

The chain carries TRBV25-1 and TRBJ2-2; with no DNA, the TCRdb D assignment of TRBD1 cannot be verified. This CDR3 comprises 17 residues. From germline, CDR1 is MGHDK and CDR2 SYGVNS. The CDR3 region is CASSEPRTGGDTGELFF.

The chain links TRBV30 to TRBJ2-7; no DNA is available, so the TRBD1 call from TCRdb remains unchecked. This CDR3 region has 14 residues. Looked up from germline, CDR1 is GTSNPN and CDR2 is SVGIG (reference sequence). CDR3 amino acids: CAWSISGGAYEQYF.

The V gene is TRBV7-3, the J gene TRBJ2-5; the TCRdb D gene call, TRBD1, has no DNA to confirm it. The germline V gene encodes CDR1 SGHTA and CDR2 FQGTGA. The CDR3 loop spans 15 amino acids. CDR3 in amino acids: CASSFGTGGQETQYF.

The chain is built from TRBV5-1 and TRBJ2-1; no DNA is available, so the TRBD1 call from TCRdb remains unchecked. Germline lookup yields CDR1 SGHRS and CDR2 YFSETQ. This CDR3 region has 15 residues. CDR3 loop: CASSFSGGNYNEQFF.